This entry lists 7 T cell receptor beta chains sequenced from one sample in a study of blood T cells in healthy people across ages. A second about 7 to 12 cycle PCR used barcoded and J-beta primers. TCRdb processed the 5' RACE reads anew with MiXCR; each CDR3 protein has one entry. Of fewer than 700,000 distinct CDR3 sequences listed, 40% to 45% were seen once; the top ten hold around 30%. The sample comprised blood. These receptors all come from a man older than 75 in good health.

This rearrangement joins TRBV6-4 to TRBJ2-7; D might be TRBD1 (5 bases). This CDR3 comprises 15 residues. Germline loops: CDR1 MRHNA, CDR2 SNTAGT. The V gene lost 3 bases and the J gene lost 2 bases, with 14 bases spanning the gap. The CDR3, as DNA: TGTGCCAGCAGTGAGGAGACAGCCGGACCCTACGAGCAGTACTTC. Translating gives CASSEETAGPYEQYF.

The V and J genes are TRBV5-1 and TRBJ2-7, with D unclear. The length of the CDR3 is 18 residues. V dropped 0 bases and J dropped 2 bases, with 21 bases sitting between them. Per germline, CDR1 SGHRS and CDR2 YFSETQ. CDR3 in amino acids: CASSLGNPVSHFTYEQYF. DNA for the CDR3: TGCGCCAGCAGCTTGGGGAACCCGGTGTCCCATTTCACCTACGAGCAGTACTTC.

This clonotype occurred many times. The chain uses TRBV24-1 and TRBJ2-1; D not certain. This CDR3 spans 14 amino acids. Germline loops: CDR1 KGHDR, CDR2 SFDVKD. Trimming removed 2 bases at V and 8 bases at J, with 12 bases between. The CDR3 DNA is TGTGCCACCAGTGATTCCCCCAATTGGGATGAGCAGTTCTTC. It encodes CATSDSPNWDEQFF.

V gene TRBV5-1 combines with J gene TRBJ1-4; TRBD1 matches at 8 bases. The J segment lost 7 bases and the V segment lost 0 bases, leaving 11 bases of the junction unmatched. Per the germline V gene, CDR1 is SGHRS and CDR2 is YFSETQ. The CDR3 contains 17 residues. The chain's CDR3 is CASSLGTGLIVREKLFF. Written as DNA, the CDR3 is TGCGCCAGCAGCTTGGGGACAGGGTTAATCGTTCGTGAAAAACTGTTTTTT.

Ten or more counts support this clonotype. This may arise from a read error, as a much more abundant clone is one base away. This chain joins TRBV5-1 and TRBJ1-4, with 9 bases fitting TRBD1. The germline V gene has CDR1 SGHRS and CDR2 YFSETQ. The CDR3 contains 14 residues. V lost 4 bases to trimming and J lost 5 bases; unmatched junction nucleotides: 3. CDR3 DNA: TGCGCCAGCAGCGTTGGGACAGGGAATGAAAAACTGTTTTTT. This translates into CASSVGTGNEKLFF.

This clonotype appeared a few times. The chain uses TRBV20-1 and TRBJ2-3; no clear D gene. Germline V CDR1 and CDR2: DFQATT, SNEGSKA (reference sequence). The CDR3 is 15 amino acids. V shed 0 bases and J shed 3 bases, with 13 bases lying between them. CDR3 sequence: CSARDIGIGTDTQYF. The CDR3 DNA reads as TGCAGTGCTAGAGATATAGGGATTGGGACAGATACGCAGTATTTT.

V and J are TRBV7-2 and TRBJ2-1, with 10 bases fitting TRBD2. CDR3 length: 16 amino acids. Per germline, CDR1 SGHTA and CDR2 FQGNSA. Trimming removed 5 bases from V and 9 bases from J; junction bases left unmatched: 13. The CDR3 region is CASSRGLAGVIGEQFF. The CDR3 bases are TGTGCCAGCAGCCGCGGGCTAGCGGGGGTCATTGGTGAGCAGTTCTTC.